This is a list of T cell receptor beta chains from one sample in a study of PD-L1 blockade in urothelial cancer. The data were produced by immunoSEQ multiplex PCR, yet TCRdb's version contains in-frame clones alone and is incomplete. Found here are 50,000 to 65,000 clones, 81% of them singletons; the top ten hold 3.2%. Sequencing was performed on PBMCs, taken around atezolizumab (anti-PD-L1) treatment. These receptor sequences come from a man in his 70s with urothelial cancer. CDR3s include the opening cysteine and the closing phenylalanine or tryptophan. The D gene is left open where the match is weak.

V gene | D gene | CDR3 protein
TRBV5-1 | TRBD1 | CASSPRQGKTEAFF
TRBV18 | TRBD2 | CASSPLGAGGQETQYF
TRBV18 | . | CASSPGQGSSGYTF
TRBV7-2 | . | CASSLQAGRYEQYF
TRBV10-3 | . | CAISDGYGSYEQYF
TRBV5-5 | . | CASSLAWAGDGGDTQYF
TRBV6-1 | TRBD2 | CASSQRTSGSYEQYF
TRBV7-3 | TRBD2 | CASSPGLAAGELFF
TRBV10-3 | TRBD2 | CAISEGTSGSHEQYF
TRBV5-4 | . | CASSRKVGASRTDTQYF
TRBV19 | . | CASSTGWNTEAFF
TRBV7-9 | TRBD2 | CASSLGTSGSKFF
TRBV6-1 | TRBD1 | CASSGDRERDYGYTF
TRBV30 | . | CAWRGAAAFSTDTQYF
TRBV19 | TRBD2 | CASSTQLAGGGNEQFF
TRBV18 | TRBD2 | CASSPRTSGRAGYEQYF
TRBV19 | . | CASSPPEGTPHGYTF
TRBV19 | TRBD1 | CASRQGGETQYF
TRBV11-3 | . | CASSFVAFYGNTEAFF
TRBV30 | . | CAWSDPRGRGEKLFF
TRBV29-1 | TRBD2 | CSSSGTGDEQFF
TRBV29-1 | TRBD1 | CSAGHRGSDTGELFF
TRBV7-9 | TRBD2 | CASSTHLGTSGSYHEQFF
TRBV6-6 | . | CASTKWAAGSNQPQHF
TRBV2 | . | CASSADYSGNTIYF
TRBV5-8 | . | CASSFPGVLQAFF